The 16 T cell receptor beta chains below all came from one sample that was sequenced in a study of blood T cell repertoires in COVID-19. Generated by immunoSEQ multiplex PCR, the TCRdb table keeps only in-frame clones and is missing some. The sample includes roughly 100,000 clones, around 83% of them seen just once. Material: peripheral blood. The origin of the receptors is a woman older than 75 with acute or convalescent COVID-19.

V and J are TRBV28 and TRBJ1-2; possibly TRBD1 for D (6 bases). CDR1 is MDHEN and CDR2 is SYDVKM in the germline V gene. The CDR3 spans 14 residues. Trimming removed 2 bases from V and 4 bases from J, with 11 bases in between. DNA for the CDR3: TGTGCCAGCAGTTTAATAGGGACAACCTATGGCTACACCTTC. Its protein product is CASSLIGTTYGYTF.

V and J are TRBV4-1 and TRBJ2-4, with 7 bases aligning to TRBD1. CDR3 length equals 17 residues. V was clipped by 0 bases and J by 7 bases; unmatched bases: 12. Germline assignment: CDR1 MGHRA and CDR2 YSYEKL. The CDR3: CASSQDNRRTGWNIQYF. Written as DNA, the CDR3 is TGCGCCAGCAGCCAAGACAATCGAAGGACAGGATGGAACATTCAGTACTTC.

V gene TRBV27 combines with J gene TRBJ1-1; 7 nucleotides align to TRBD1. CDR3 length equals 13 residues. Germline-derived CDR1 and CDR2 are MNHEY and SMNVEV (reference sequence). Losses at the gene ends were 3 bases for V and 11 bases for J; bases not matched to a gene: 9. The CDR3 sequence: CASSFNRQGDAFF. In DNA, the CDR3 is TGTGCCAGCAGTTTCAATAGACAGGGTGATGCTTTCTTT.

In its sample, this clone was seen once. This chain joins TRBV5-1 and TRBJ2-1; D not certain. The CDR3 extends over 12 amino acids. Trimming stripped 4 bases from V and 7 bases from J, with 9 bases between. The germline CDR1 and CDR2 sequences are SGHRS and YFSETQ. CDR3 DNA sequence: TGCGCCAGCAGCAGCGATACGAATGAGCAGTTCTTC. Translating it yields CASSSDTNEQFF.

This clone was counted a single time. The rearrangement links TRBV7-9 to TRBJ2-7, with no clear D. Germline CDR1 is SEHNR and CDR2 is FQNEAQ (reference sequence). Trimming took 2 bases from V and 5 from J, leaving 16 bases between them. The CDR3 has 15 residues. The CDR3 DNA sequence: TGTGCCAGCAGCTTACAGGCAGAAAGTACGGACGAGCAGTACTTC. Translating gives CASSLQAESTDEQYF.

The chain combines TRBV19 with TRBJ1-1; D is unclear. V was pared by 2 bases and J by 0 bases, with 4 bases between. The germline CDR1 and CDR2 sequences are LNHDA and SQIVND (reference sequence). The CDR3 covers 13 residues. CDR3 residues: CASSILVNTEAFF. As DNA, the CDR3 is TGTGCCAGTAGTATACTTGTGAACACTGAAGCTTTCTTT.

A few counts support this clone. This chain joins TRBV19 and TRBJ2-1, with a weak D call TRBD2 (5 bases). The ends were cut back, 5 bases at V and 0 bases at J, with 11 bases in the middle. CDR3 length: 15 amino acids. Germline assignment: CDR1 LNHDA and CDR2 SQIVND (reference sequence). CDR3 region: CASSLTGNSYNEQFF. The CDR3 coding sequence is TGTGCCAGTAGTTTAACGGGAAACTCCTACAATGAGCAGTTCTTC.

This clone was detected only a few times. The CDR3 DNA sequence: TGTGCCAGCAGTTACTCCAGGGAGGGCTCTGGAAACACCATATATTTT. It codes for CASSYSREGSGNTIYF. The V gene is TRBV6-6, the J gene TRBJ1-3, with TRBD1 as a possible D gene (5 bases). V lost 0 bases to trimming and J lost 0 bases, with 9 bases between them. The CDR3 length is 16 residues. The germline CDR1 and CDR2 sequences are MNHNY and SVGAGI (reference sequence).

The rearrangement links TRBV29-1 to TRBJ2-1; 7 nucleotides align to TRBD2. The CDR3 has 11 residues. Trimming took 7 bases from V and 8 from J; bases not matched to a gene: 5. The germline V gene encodes CDR1 SQVTM and CDR2 ANQGSEA. For the CDR3, the DNA is TGCAGCGGGACTAGTTCAGATGAGCAGTTCTTC. Protein sequence: CSGTSSDEQFF.

The rearrangement joins TRBV2 to TRBJ2-3, with 9 bases matching TRBD2. V lost 4 bases to trimming and J lost 0 bases; unmatched junction nucleotides: 2. In germline, CDR1 is SNHLY, CDR2 FYNNEI. The length of the CDR3 is 15 residues. CDR3 nucleotide sequence: TGTGCCAGCAGTGGCGGGAGGGGCAGCACAGATACGCAGTATTTT. It yields the protein CASSGGRGSTDTQYF.

This chain joins TRBV6-6 and TRBJ2-5; perhaps TRBD2 as D (6 bases). The CDR3 runs 18 residues. Trimming took off 5 bases at V and 4 bases at J, with 26 bases between the two ends. CDR1 and CDR2 (germline): MNHNY, SVGAGI (reference sequence). CDR3 residues: CASSQLAPIPNRAETQYF. CDR3 nucleotides: TGTGCCAGCAGTCAACTAGCCCCCATCCCAAATAGGGCAGAGACCCAGTACTTC.

The CDR3 nucleotides are TGCGCCAGCCCAGCGGTTTCCTACAATGAGCAGTTCTTC. It yields the protein CASPAVSYNEQFF. The J gene is TRBJ2-1, the V gene TRBV10-2, with D possibly being TRBD2 (5 bases). Germline assignment: CDR1 WSHSY and CDR2 SAAADI. The CDR3 contains 13 residues. Trimming cost V 8 bases and J 1 base, with 9 bases left between them.

V is TRBV29-1 and J is TRBJ2-5; tentatively, D is TRBD1 (6 bases). The CDR3 loop spans 13 amino acids. Looked up from germline, CDR1 is SQVTM and CDR2 is ANQGSEA. The V and J ends lost 3 bases and 5 bases respectively, with 13 bases between them. CDR3 sequence (DNA): TGCAGCGTTGATAGGGGGAACGGGGAGACCCAGTACTTC. It is translated as CSVDRGNGETQYF.

The chain recombines TRBV11-3 with TRBJ2-5; D possibly corresponds to TRBD2 (5 bases). The CDR3 sequence is 15 residues long. Looked up from germline, CDR1 is SGHNT and CDR2 is YENEEA. The V end lost 1 base, the J end lost 5 bases, and 14 bases lay between the germline ends. The CDR3 sequence: CASSLVRGLGETQYF. CDR3 coding DNA: TGTGCCAGCAGCTTAGTGAGAGGGCTTGGGGAGACCCAGTACTTC.

V and J are TRBV7-9 and TRBJ2-7, with 9 bases lining up with TRBD1. V was clipped by 4 bases and J by 2 bases; unmatched bases: 6. The V gene's germline CDR1 is SEHNR and CDR2 FQNEAQ (reference sequence). The CDR3 is made up of 15 amino acids. The DNA for the CDR3 is TGTGCCAGCAGCTCCAGGACAGGGGTCCCCTACGAGCAGTACGTC. This gives the protein CASSSRTGVPYEQYV.

The rearrangement joins TRBV5-6 to TRBJ1-2, with D possibly TRBD1 on 5 matching bases. CDR1 is SGHDT and CDR2 is YYEEEE in the germline V gene. Trimming shortened V by 5 bases and J by 3 bases, and 11 bases separated the two germline ends. The CDR3 consists of 13 residues. Here the CDR3 reads CASSSQGDYGYTF. In nucleotides, the CDR3 is TGTGCCAGCAGTTCGCAGGGTGACTATGGCTACACCTTC.